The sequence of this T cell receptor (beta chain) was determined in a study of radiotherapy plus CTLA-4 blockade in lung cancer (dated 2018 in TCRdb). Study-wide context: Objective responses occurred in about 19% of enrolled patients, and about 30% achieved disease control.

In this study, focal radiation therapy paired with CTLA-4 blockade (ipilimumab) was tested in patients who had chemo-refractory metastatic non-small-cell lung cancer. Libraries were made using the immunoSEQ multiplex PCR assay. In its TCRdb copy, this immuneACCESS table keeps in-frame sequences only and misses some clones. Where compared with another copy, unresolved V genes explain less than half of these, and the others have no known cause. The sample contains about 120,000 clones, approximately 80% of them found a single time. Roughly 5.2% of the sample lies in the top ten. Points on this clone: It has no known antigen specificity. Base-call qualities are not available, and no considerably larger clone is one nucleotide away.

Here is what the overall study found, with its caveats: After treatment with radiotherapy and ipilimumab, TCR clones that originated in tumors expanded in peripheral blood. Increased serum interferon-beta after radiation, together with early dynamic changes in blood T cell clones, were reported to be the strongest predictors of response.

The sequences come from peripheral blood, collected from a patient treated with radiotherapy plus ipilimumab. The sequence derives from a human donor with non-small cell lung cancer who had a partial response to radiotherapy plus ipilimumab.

Read as DNA, the sequence is TGTGCCATCAAGCGGGACGCGAACACCGGGGAGCTGTTTTTT. It codes for CAIKRDANTGELFF. The sequence is built from TRBV28 and TRBJ2-2; 7 nucleotides in the junction match TRBD2. From its cysteine to its phenylalanine, the CDR3 spans 14 amino acids. Just the 42-base CDR3 DNA is kept, in frame starting at base 1. CDR1 and CDR2 are drawn from the germline V gene: MDHEN, SYDVKM. Germline trimming: 10 bases from V, 0 bases from J; junction bases outside gene matches: 5.